The TCR beta chain under discussion was sequenced for a study of identical twins. CDR1 is SGHTA and CDR2 is FQGTGA in the germline V gene. This CDR3 comprises 15 residues. For this clonotype: At one end the junction does not follow the germline gene, possibly because of a read error.

MiXCR, run by TCRdb on the 5' RACE reads, gives a single entry per CDR3 protein. This repertoire shows roughly 200,000 distinct CDR3 sequences, 15% to 20% found once; its top ten account for 35% to 50%. These data were also reused for a study on T cells expressing NK-cell markers.

Sequenced material: CD8+ T cells sorted from blood. The gene calls are TRBV7-3 and TRBJ2-3, with 9 bases identical to TRBD2. This clonotype was obtained from a woman younger than 35 in good health. Written as DNA, the CDR3 is TGTGCCAGCAGCTCAACCGGGACTAGCATAGATACGCAGTATTTT. Its translation: CASSSTGTSIDTQYF.